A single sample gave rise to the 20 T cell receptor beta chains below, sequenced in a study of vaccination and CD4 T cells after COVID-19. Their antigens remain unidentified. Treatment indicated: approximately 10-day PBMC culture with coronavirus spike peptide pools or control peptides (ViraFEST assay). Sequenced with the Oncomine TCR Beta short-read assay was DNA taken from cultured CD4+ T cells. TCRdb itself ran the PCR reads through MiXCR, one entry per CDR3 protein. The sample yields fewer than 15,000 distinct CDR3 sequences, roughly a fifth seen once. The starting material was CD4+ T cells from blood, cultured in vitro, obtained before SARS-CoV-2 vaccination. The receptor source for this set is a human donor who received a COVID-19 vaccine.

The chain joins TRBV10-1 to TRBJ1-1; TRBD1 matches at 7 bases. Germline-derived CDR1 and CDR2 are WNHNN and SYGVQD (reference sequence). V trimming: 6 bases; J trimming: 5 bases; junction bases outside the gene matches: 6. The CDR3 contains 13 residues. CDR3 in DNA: TGCGCCAGCAGAGGGACAGACGGGACTGAAGCTTTCTTT. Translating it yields CASRGTDGTEAFF.

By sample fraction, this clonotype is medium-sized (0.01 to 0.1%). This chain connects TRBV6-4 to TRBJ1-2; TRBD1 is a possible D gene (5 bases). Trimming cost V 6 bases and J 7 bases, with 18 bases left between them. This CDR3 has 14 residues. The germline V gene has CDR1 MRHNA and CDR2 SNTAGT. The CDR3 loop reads CASSPRVGQGGYTF. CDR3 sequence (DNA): TGTGCCAGCAGCCCCAGGGTGGGGCAGGGTGGCTACACCTTC.

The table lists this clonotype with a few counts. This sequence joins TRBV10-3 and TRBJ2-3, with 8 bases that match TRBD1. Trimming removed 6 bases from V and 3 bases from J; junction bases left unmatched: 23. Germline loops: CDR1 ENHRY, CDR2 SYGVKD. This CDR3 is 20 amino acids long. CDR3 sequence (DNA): TGTGCCATCAGGGAACCGAACAGACGAAACAGGGGGGTTTGGACAGATACGCAGTATTTT. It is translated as CAIREPNRRNRGVWTDTQYF.

The CDR3 reads CASSRGGNQPQHF. The CDR3 DNA sequence: TGCGCCAGCAGCAGGGGGGGCAATCAGCCCCAGCATTTT. The J gene is TRBJ1-5, the V gene TRBV5-1; D might be TRBD1 (6 bases). V lost 4 bases to trimming and J lost 2 bases, with 7 bases between them. Per germline, CDR1 SGHRS and CDR2 YFSETQ. CDR3 length: 13 amino acids.

The CDR3 coding sequence is TGTGCCAGCAGCCAAAGGACAGGGGACCCTTTTGGCACCGGGGAGCTGTTTTTT. It is translated as CASSQRTGDPFGTGELFF. The chain employs TRBV14 and TRBJ2-2; 9 bases are shared with TRBD1. Germline trimming cut 2 bases from V and 4 bases from J; bases unmatched to any gene: 11. CDR1 is SGHDN and CDR2 is FVKESK in the germline V gene. The CDR3 spans 18 residues.

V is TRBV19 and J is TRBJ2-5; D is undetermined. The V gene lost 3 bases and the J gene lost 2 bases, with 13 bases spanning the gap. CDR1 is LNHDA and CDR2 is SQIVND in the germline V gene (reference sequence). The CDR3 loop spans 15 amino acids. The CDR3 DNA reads TGTGCCAGTAGTATTAGTACCCTAGTACAAGAGACCCAGTACTTC. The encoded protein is CASSISTLVQETQYF.

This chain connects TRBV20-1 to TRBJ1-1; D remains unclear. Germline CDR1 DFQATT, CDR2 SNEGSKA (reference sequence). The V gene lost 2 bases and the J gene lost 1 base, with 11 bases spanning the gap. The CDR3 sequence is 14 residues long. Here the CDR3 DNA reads TGCAGTGCTAGACTTTCTACAGCGAACACTGAAGCTTTCTTT. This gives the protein CSARLSTANTEAFF.

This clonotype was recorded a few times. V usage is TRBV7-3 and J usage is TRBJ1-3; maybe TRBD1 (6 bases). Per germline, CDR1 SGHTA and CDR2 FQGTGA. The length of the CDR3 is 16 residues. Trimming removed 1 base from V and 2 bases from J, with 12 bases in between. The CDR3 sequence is CASSLMGGGPGNTIYF. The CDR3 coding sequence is TGTGCCAGCAGCTTAATGGGCGGGGGGCCTGGAAACACCATATATTTT.

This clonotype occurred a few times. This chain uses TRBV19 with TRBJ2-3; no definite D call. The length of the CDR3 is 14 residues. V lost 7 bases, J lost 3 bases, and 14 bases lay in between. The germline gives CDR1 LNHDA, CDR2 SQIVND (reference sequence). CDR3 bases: TGTGCCAGTACCAACCCCCTCCTAACAGATACGCAGTATTTT. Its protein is CASTNPLLTDTQYF.

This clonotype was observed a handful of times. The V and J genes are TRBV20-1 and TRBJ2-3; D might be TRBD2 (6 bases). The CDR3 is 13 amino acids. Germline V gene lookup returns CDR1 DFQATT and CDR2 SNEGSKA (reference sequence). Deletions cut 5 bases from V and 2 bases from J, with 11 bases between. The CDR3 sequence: CSAELAITDTQYF. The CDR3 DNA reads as TGCAGTGCTGAACTAGCAATCACAGATACGCAGTATTTT.

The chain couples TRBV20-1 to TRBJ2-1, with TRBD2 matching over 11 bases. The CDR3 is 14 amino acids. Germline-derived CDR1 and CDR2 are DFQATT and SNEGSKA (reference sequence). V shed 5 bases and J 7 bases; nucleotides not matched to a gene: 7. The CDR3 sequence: CSAYSGGAKNEQFF. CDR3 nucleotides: TGCAGTGCTTATAGCGGGGGGGCGAAGAATGAGCAGTTCTTC.

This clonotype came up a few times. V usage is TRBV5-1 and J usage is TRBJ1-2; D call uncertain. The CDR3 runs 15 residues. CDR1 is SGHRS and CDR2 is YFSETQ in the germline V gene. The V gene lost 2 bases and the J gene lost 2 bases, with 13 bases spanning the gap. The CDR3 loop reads CASSFAASRNYGYTF. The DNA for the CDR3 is TGCGCCAGCAGCTTTGCCGCCTCGAGGAACTATGGCTACACCTTC.

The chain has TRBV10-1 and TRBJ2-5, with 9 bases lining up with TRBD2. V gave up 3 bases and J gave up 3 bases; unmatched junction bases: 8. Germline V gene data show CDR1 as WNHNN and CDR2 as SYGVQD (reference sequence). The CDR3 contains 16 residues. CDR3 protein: CASSEFRGGAKETQYF. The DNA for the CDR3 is TGCGCCAGCAGTGAATTTCGCGGGGGGGCGAAAGAGACCCAGTACTTC.

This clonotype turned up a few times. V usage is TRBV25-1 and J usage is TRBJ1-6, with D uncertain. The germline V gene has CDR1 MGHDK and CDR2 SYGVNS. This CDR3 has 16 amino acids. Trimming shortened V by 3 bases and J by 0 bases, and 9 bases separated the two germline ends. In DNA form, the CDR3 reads TGTGCCAGCAGTGATGGTCGGAGCTCCTATAATTCACCCCTCCACTTT. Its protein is CASSDGRSSYNSPLHF.

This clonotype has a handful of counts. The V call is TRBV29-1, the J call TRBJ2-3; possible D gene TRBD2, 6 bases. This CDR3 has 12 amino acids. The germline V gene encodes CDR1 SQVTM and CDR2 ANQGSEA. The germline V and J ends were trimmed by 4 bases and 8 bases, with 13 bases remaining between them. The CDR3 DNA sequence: TGCAGCGTTGGGGGTGGAGGGCGTACGCAGTATTTT. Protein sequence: CSVGGGGRTQYF.

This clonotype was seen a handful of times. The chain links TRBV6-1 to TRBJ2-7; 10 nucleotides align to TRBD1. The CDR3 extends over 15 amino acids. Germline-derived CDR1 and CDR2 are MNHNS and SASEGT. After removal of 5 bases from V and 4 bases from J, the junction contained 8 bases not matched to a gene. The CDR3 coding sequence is TGTGCCAGCAGTCGCCGGGGACAGGGGAATTACGAGCAGTACTTC. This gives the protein CASSRRGQGNYEQYF.

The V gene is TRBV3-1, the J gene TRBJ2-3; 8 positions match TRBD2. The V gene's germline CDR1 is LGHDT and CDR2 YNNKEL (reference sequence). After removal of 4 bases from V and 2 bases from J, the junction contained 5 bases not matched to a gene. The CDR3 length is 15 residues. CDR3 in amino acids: CASSPRRGDTDTQYF. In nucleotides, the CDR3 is TGTGCCAGCAGCCCTCGGCGGGGGGACACAGATACGCAGTATTTT.

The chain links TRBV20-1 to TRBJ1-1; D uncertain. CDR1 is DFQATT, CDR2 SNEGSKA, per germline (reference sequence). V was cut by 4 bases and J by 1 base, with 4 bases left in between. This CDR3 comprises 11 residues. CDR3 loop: CSATGNTEAFF. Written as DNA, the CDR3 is TGCAGTGCTACAGGGAACACTGAAGCTTTCTTT.

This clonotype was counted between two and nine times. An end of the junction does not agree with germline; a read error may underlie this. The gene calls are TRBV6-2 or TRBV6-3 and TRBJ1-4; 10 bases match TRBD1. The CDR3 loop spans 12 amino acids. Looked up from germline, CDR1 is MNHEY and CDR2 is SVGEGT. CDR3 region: CASRDPGQGTVF. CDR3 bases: TGTGCCAGCAGGGATCCGGGACAGGGGACGGTTTTT.

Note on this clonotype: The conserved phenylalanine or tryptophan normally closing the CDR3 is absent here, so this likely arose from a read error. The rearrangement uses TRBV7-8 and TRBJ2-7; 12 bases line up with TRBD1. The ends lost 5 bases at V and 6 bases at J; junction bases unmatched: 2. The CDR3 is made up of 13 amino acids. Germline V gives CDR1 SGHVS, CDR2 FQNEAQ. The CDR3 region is CASSRGQGAEQYL. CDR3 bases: TGTGCCAGCAGCCGGGGACAGGGGGCCGAGCAGTACCTC.